This TCR beta chain was identified during a study of regulatory T cells in long-lasting Graves disease. This clonotype was seen only a few times. The sample's time point: persistent/refractory GD, antithyroid drugs over 5 years with positive TRAb. PBMC RNA was the source of the TCR library. J gave up 0 bases and V 0 bases, and 4 bases lay outside the gene matches. The CDR3 length is 16 residues. The germline gives CDR1 MGHRA, CDR2 YSYEKL. Construction of TCR beta libraries relied on iRepertoire HTBI primers and on Arm-PCR targeting CDR3 regions. TCRdb fed the multiplex PCR reads into MiXCR, producing one record per CDR3 protein. This table has 400,000 to 500,000 distinct CDR3 sequences, approximately 23% appearing once.

This chain connects TRBV4-1 to TRBJ2-7; the match to TRBD2 covers 8 bases. This clonotype was obtained from a female donor with Graves disease. The sequenced sample was peripheral blood mononuclear cells (PBMCs), obtained when the disease was refractory, from a patient treated with antithyroid drugs. The CDR3 here is CASSQEYSGGSYEQYF. The CDR3 nucleotides read TGCGCCAGCAGCCAAGAGTACAGCGGGGGCTCCTACGAGCAGTACTTC.